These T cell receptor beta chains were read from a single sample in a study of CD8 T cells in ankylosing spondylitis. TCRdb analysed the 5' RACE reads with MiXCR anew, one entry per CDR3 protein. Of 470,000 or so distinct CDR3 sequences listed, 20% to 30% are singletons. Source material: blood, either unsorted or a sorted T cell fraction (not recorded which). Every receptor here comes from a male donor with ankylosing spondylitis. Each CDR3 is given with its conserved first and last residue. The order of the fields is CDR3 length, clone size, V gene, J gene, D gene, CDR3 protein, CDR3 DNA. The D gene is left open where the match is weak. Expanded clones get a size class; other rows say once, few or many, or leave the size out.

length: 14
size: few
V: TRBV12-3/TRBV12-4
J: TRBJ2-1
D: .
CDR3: CASSLTQGGFEQFF
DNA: TGTGCCAGCAGTTTAACCCAGGGTGGGTTTGAGCAGTTCTTC

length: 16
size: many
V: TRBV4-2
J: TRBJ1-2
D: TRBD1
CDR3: CASSRSTGTGEYGYTF
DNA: TGTGCCAGCAGCCGCTCGACCGGGACAGGGGAGTATGGCTACACCTTC

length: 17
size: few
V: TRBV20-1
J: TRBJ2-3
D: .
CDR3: CSARASDIQASTDTQYF
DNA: TGCAGTGCTAGAGCGTCTGACATCCAGGCTAGCACAGATACGCAGTATTTT

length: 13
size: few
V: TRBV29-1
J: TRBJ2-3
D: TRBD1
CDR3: CSVDRQGRGTQYF
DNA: TGCAGCGTGGACCGACAGGGCAGGGGTACGCAGTATTTT

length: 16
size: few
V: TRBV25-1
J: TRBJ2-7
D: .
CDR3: CASPGAGTQTNYEQYF
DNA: TGTGCCAGCCCGGGCGCTGGGACTCAGACCAACTACGAGCAGTACTTC

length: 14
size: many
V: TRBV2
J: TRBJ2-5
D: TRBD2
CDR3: CASMGLAGTKTQYF
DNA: TGTGCCAGCATGGGACTAGCGGGAACAAAGACCCAGTACTTC

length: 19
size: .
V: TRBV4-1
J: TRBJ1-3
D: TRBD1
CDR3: CASSQADRGPFFSGNTIYF
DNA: TGCGCCAGCAGCCAAGCGGACAGGGGGCCGTTTTTCTCTGGAAACACCATATATTTT

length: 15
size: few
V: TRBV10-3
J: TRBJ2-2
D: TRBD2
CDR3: CAISDSGRSPGELFF
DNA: TGTGCCATCAGTGATAGCGGGAGGTCGCCAGGGGAGCTGTTTTTT

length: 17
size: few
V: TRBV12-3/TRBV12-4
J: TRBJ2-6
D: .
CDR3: CASSLGTWGSGANVLTF
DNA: TGTGCCAGCAGTTTGGGGACTTGGGGGTCTGGGGCCAACGTCCTGACTTTC

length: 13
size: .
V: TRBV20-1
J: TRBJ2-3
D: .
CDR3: CSARVISADTQYF
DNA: TGCAGTGCCAGGGTTATCAGCGCAGATACGCAGTATTTT

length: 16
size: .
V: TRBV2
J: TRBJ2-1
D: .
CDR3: CASSDISRGAYNEQFF
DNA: TGTGCCAGCAGTGATATCTCCAGGGGGGCTTACAATGAGCAGTTCTTC

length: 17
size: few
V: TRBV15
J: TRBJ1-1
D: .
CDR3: CATSISRTLGENTEAFF
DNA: TGTGCCACCAGCATCTCCCGGACCCTAGGGGAGAACACTGAAGCTTTCTTT

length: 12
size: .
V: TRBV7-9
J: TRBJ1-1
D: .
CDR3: CASSLAAGRAFF
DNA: TGTGCCAGCAGCTTAGCGGCGGGTCGGGCTTTCTTT

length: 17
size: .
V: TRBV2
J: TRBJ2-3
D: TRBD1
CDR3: CASPGQGLSALPDTQYF
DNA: TGTGCCAGCCCGGGACAGGGTCTGTCGGCACTTCCAGATACGCAGTATTTT

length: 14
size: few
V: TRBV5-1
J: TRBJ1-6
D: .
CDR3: CASSLGQINSPLHF
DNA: TGCGCCAGCAGCTTGGGACAGATTAATTCACCCCTCCACTTT

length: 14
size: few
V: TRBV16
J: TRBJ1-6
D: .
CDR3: CASSHWEDGSPLHF
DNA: TGTGCCAGCAGCCACTGGGAAGACGGTTCACCCCTCCACTTT

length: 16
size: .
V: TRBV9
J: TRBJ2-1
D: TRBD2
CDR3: CASSVLGGRANNEQFF
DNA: TGTGCCAGCAGCGTACTTGGCGGGAGGGCCAACAATGAGCAGTTCTTC

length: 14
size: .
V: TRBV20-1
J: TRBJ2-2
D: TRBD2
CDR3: CSAEREPNTGELFF
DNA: TGCAGTGCTGAGCGGGAACCGAACACCGGGGAGCTGTTTTTT

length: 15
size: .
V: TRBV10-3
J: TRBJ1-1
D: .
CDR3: CAISDPRELNTEAFF
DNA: TGTGCCATCAGTGACCCCAGGGAATTGAACACTGAAGCTTTCTTT

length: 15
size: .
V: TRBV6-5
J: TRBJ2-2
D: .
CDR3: CASSYSGMLGGELFF
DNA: TGTGCCAGCAGTTATTCCGGAATGCTCGGCGGGGAGCTGTTTTTT

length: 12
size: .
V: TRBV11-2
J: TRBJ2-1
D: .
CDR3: CASSSGGTEQFF
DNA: TGTGCCAGCAGCTCAGGGGGGACTGAGCAGTTCTTC

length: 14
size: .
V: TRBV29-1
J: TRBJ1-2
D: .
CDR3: CSVDSRQGNYGYTF
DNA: TGCAGCGTTGACTCCCGCCAGGGGAACTATGGCTACACCTTC

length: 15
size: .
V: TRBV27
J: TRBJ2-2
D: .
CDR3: CASSLFSVGPRELFF
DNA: TGTGCCAGCAGTTTATTTTCGGTGGGGCCCCGGGAGCTGTTTTTT

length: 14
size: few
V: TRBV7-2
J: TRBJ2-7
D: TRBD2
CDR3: CASSLFSGPYEQYF
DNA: TGTGCCAGCAGCTTATTTAGCGGGCCGTACGAGCAGTACTTC

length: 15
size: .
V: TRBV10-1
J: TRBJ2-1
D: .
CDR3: CASSELAIGHNEQFF
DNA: TGCGCCAGCAGTGAGTTAGCCATCGGACACAATGAGCAGTTCTTC

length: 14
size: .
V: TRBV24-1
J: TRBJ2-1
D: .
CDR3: CATSDQGGYNEQFF
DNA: TGTGCCACCAGTGATCAGGGGGGCTACAATGAGCAGTTCTTC

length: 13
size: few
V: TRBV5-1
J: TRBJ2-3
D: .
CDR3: CASGTVVTDTQYF
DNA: TGCGCCAGCGGGACTGTCGTCACAGATACGCAGTATTTT

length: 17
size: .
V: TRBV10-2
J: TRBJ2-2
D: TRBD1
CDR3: CASSEAQGLGNTGELFF
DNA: TGCGCCAGCAGTGAAGCACAGGGGCTGGGAAACACCGGGGAGCTGTTTTTT

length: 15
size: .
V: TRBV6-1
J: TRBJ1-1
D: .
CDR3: CASSRFGGVNTEAFF
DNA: TGTGCCAGCAGCCGGTTCGGGGGAGTGAACACTGAAGCTTTCTTT

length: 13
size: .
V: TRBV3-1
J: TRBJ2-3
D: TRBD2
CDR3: CASSHSGKDTQYF
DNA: TGTGCCAGCAGCCATAGCGGGAAGGATACGCAGTATTTT

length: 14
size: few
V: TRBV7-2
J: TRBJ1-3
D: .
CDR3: CASSLKVAGNTIYF
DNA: TGTGCCAGCAGCTTAAAGGTCGCAGGAAACACCATATATTTT

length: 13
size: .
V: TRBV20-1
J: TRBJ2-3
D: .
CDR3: CSATLQGTDTQYF
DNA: TGCAGTGCTACCCTTCAGGGTACAGATACGCAGTATTTT

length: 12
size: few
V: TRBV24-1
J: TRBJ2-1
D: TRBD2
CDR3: CATSDTSGKQFF
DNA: TGTGCCACCAGTGACACTAGCGGCAAGCAGTTCTTC

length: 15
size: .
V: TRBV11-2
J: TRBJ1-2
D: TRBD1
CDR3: CASSLTGQATYGYTF
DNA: TGTGCCAGCAGCTTGACGGGACAGGCAACCTATGGCTACACCTTC

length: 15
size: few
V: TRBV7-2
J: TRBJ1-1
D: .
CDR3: CASSLQMRGYTEAFF
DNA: TGTGCCAGCAGCTTACAGATGCGGGGATACACTGAAGCTTTCTTT

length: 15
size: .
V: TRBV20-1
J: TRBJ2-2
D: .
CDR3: CSAREGAIYTGELFF
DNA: TGCAGTGCTAGAGAGGGAGCCATTTACACCGGGGAGCTGTTTTTT

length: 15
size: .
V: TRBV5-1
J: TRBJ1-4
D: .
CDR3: CASSLGGRPNEKLFF
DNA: TGCGCCAGCAGCTTGGGAGGGCGCCCTAATGAAAAACTGTTTTTT

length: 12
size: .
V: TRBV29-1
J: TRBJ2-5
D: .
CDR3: CSSGGVGETQYF
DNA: TGCAGCTCAGGGGGGGTTGGAGAGACCCAGTACTTC

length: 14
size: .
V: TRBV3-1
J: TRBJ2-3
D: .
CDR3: CASSQDHSGSTQYF
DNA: TGTGCCAGCAGCCAAGATCACTCAGGGAGTACGCAGTATTTT

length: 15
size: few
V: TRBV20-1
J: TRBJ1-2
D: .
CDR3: CSSSDRLRPQSGYTF
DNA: TGCAGTTCATCAGACCGACTACGACCGCAATCTGGCTACACCTTC

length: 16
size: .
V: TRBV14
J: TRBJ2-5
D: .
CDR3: CASSQVRPDRTETQYF
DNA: TGTGCCAGCAGCCAAGTAAGACCCGACCGGACAGAGACCCAGTACTTC

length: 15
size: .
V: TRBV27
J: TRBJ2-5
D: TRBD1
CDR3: CASKDRGVYQETQYF
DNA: TGTGCCAGCAAAGACAGGGGCGTGTACCAAGAGACCCAGTACTTC